The present T cell receptor (beta chain) was sequenced within a study of T cells in Graves' hyperthyroidism and ophthalmopathy. Germline lookup yields CDR1 DFQATT and CDR2 SNEGSKA (reference sequence). The CDR3 length is 14 residues. V gave up 0 bases and J gave up 5 bases, with 13 bases separating them. Template material for amplifying TCR beta CDR3 regions consisted of RNA transcripts. A set of HTBI primers served as the primers for a first-round RT-PCR of the TCR CDR3. TCRdb reanalysed the multiplex PCR reads using MiXCR and keeps one entry per CDR3 protein. The sample has 500,000 to 700,000 distinct CDR3 sequences, around 17% seen once. This clonotype has a handful of counts.

This chain joins TRBV20-1 and TRBJ2-5; D perhaps matches TRBD1 (5 bases). The sequence was obtained from a woman aged 18 to 35 with Graves' hyperthyroidism. Sequencing input: blood. The CDR3: CSARDMAGRETQYF. The CDR3 DNA is TGCAGTGCTAGAGATATGGCAGGGCGGGAGACCCAGTACTTC.